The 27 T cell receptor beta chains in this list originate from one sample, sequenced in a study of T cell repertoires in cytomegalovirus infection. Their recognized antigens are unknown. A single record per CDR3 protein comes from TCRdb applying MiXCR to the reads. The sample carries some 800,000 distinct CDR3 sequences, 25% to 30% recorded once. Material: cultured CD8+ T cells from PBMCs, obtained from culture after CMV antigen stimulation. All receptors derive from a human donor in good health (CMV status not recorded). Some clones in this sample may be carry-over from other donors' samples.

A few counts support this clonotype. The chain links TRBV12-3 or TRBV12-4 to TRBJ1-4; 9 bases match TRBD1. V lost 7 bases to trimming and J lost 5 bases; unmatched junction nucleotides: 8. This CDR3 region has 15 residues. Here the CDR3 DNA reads TGTGCCAGCATTAAAGGGGGGACAGGGAATGAAAAACTGTTTTTT. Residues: CASIKGGTGNEKLFF.

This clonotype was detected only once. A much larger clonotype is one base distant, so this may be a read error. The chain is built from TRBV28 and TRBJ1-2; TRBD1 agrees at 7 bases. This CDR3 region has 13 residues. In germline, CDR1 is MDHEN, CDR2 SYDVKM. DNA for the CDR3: TGTGCCAACAGTTTGACAGGGCATGGGGGCTACACCTTC. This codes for CANSLTGHGGYTF.

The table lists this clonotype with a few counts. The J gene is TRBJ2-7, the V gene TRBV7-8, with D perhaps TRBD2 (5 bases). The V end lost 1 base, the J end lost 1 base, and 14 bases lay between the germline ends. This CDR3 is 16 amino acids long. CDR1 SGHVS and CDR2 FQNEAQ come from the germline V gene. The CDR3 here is CASSLEEVLESYEQYF. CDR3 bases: TGTGCCAGCAGCTTAGAGGAGGTCCTGGAATCCTACGAGCAGTACTTC. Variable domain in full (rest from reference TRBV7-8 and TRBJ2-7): GAGVSQSPRYKVAKRGQDVALRCDPISGHVSLFWYQQALGQGPEFLTYFQNEAQLDKSGLPSDRFFAERPEGSVSTLKIQRTQQEDSAVYLCASSLEEVLESYEQYFGPGTRLTVT.

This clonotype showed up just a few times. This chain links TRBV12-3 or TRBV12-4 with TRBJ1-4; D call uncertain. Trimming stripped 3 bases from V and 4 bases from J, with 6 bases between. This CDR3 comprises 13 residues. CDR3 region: CASSFRVNEKLFF. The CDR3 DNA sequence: TGTGCCAGCAGTTTTCGGGTTAATGAAAAACTGTTTTTT.

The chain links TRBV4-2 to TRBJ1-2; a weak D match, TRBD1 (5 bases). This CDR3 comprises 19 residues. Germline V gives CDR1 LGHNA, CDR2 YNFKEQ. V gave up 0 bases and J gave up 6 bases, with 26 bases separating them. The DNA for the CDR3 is TGTGCCAGCAGCCAAGATCGGGGGTACAGCTGGAAGGGTCCTCATGGCTACACCTTC. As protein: CASSQDRGYSWKGPHGYTF.

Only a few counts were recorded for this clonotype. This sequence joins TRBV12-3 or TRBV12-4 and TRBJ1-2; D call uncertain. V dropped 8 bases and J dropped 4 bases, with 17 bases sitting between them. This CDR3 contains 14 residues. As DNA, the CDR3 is TGTGCCAGCTTTTCCCTCGGACCCACCTATGGCTACACCTTC. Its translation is CASFSLGPTYGYTF.

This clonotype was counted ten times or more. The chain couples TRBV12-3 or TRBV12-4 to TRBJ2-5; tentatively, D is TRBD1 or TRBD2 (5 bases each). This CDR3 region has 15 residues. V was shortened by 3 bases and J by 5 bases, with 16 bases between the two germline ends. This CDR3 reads CASSLDGYWGETQYF. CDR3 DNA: TGTGCCAGCAGTTTGGACGGTTACTGGGGGGAGACCCAGTACTTC.

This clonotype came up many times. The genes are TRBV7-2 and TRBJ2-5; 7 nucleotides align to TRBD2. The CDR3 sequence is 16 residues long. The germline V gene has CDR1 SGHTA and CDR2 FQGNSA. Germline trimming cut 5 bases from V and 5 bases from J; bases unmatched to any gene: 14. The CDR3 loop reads CASSQGEGLKRETQYF. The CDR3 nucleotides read TGTGCCAGCAGCCAAGGGGAGGGGCTGAAGAGGGAGACCCAGTACTTC.

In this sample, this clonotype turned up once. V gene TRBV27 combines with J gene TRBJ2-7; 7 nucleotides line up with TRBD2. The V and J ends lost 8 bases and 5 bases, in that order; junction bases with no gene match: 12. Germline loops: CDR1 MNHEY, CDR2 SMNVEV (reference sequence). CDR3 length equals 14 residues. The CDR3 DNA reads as TGTGCCAGCTCCGACGGGGGGATTGGAAACGAGCAGTACTTC. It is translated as CASSDGGIGNEQYF.

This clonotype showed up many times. CDR3 sequence (DNA): TGTGCCAGCAGCCCGAGGGACGGACCCTACGAGCAGTACTTC. It yields the protein CASSPRDGPYEQYF. The chain couples TRBV7-6 to TRBJ2-7; tentatively, D is TRBD1 or TRBD2 (5 bases each). Per germline, CDR1 SGHVS and CDR2 FNYEAQ. The CDR3 totals 14 residues. Trimming removed 5 bases at V and 2 bases at J, with 13 bases between.

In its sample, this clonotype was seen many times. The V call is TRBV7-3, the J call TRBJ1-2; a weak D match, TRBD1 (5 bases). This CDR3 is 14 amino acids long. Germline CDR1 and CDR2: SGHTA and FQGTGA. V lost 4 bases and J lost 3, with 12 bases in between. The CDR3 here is CASSWIGTDYGYTF. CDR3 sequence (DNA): TGTGCCAGCAGCTGGATCGGGACCGACTATGGCTACACCTTC.

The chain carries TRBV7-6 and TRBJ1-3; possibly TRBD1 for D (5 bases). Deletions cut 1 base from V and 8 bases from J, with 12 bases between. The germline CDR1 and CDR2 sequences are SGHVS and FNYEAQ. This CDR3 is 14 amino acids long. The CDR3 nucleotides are TGTGCCAGCAGCTTAGGCCGGGGCTGGGACACCATATATTTT. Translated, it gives CASSLGRGWDTIYF.

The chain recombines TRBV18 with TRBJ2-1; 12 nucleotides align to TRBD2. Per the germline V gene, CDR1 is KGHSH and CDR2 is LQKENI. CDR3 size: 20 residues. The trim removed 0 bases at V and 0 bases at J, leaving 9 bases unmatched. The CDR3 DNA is TGTGCCAGCTCACCACCCGCCGGGACTAGCGGGTTTAGCTCCTACAATGAGCAGTTCTTC. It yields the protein CASSPPAGTSGFSSYNEQFF.

In DNA form, the CDR3 reads TGCGCCAGCAGCCTAACCCGGTCGAAAGGTTCTCACTATGGCTACACCTTC. Its protein product is CASSLTRSKGSHYGYTF. The genes are TRBV4-3 and TRBJ1-2; D is unclear. Trimming pared 4 bases from V and 3 bases from J, leaving 21 bases between. CDR1 is LGHNA and CDR2 is YSLEER in the germline V gene. The CDR3 is 17 residues long.

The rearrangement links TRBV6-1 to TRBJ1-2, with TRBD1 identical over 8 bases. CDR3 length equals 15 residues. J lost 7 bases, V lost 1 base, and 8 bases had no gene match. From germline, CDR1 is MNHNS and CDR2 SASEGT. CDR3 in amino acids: CASSEDGTGLGGYTF. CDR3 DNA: TGTGCCAGCAGTGAAGATGGGACAGGACTCGGTGGCTACACCTTC.

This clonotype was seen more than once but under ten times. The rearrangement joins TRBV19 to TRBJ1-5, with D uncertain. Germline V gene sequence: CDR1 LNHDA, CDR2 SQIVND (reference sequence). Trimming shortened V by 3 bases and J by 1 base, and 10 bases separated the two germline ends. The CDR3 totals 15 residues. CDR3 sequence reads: CASSIMTLSNQPQHF. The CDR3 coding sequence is TGTGCCAGTAGTATTATGACCCTAAGCAATCAGCCCCAGCATTTT. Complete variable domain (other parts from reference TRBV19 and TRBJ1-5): DGGITQSPKYLFRKEGQNVTLSCEQNLNHDAMYWYRQDPGQGLRLIYYSQIVNDFQKGDIAEGYSVSREKKESFPLTVTSAQKNPTAFYLCASSIMTLSNQPQHFGDGTRLSIL.

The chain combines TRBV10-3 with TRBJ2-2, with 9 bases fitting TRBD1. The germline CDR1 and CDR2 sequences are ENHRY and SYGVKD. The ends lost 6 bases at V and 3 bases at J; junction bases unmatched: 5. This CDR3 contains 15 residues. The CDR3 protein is CAISEQGAYTGELFF. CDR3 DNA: TGTGCCATCAGCGAACAGGGGGCCTACACCGGGGAGCTGTTTTTT.

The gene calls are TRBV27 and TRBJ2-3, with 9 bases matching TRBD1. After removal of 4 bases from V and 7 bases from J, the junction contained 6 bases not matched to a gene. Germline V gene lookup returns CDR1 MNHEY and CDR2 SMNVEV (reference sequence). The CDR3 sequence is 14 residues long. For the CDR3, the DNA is TGTGCCAGCAGTTCTCAAGGGACAGGGAATACGCAGTATTTT. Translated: CASSSQGTGNTQYF.

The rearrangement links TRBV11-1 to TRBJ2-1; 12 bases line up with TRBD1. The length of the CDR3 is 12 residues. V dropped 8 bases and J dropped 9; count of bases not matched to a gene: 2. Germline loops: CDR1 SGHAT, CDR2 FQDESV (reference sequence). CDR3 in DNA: TGTGCCAGCTTGGGACAGGGGGCTGAGCAGTTCTTC. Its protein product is CASLGQGAEQFF.

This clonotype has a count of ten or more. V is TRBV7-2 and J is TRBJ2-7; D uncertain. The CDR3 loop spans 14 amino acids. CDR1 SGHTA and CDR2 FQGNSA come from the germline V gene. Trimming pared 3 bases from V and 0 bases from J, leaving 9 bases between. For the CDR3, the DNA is TGTGCCAGCAGCTTGGAAGGAAGCTCCTACGAGCAGTACGTC. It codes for CASSLEGSSYEQYV.

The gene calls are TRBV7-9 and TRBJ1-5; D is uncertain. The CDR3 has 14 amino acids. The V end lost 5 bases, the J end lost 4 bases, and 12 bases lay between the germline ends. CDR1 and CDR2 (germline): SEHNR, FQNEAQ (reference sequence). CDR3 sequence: CASSPFGVNQPQHF. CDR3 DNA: TGTGCCAGCAGCCCATTCGGGGTTAATCAGCCCCAGCATTTT.

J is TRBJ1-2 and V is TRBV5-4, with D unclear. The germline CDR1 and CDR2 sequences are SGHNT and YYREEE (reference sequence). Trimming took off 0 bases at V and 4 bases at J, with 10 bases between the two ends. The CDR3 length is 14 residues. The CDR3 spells CASSLDGVSYGYTF. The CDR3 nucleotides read TGTGCCAGCAGCTTGGATGGGGTCAGCTATGGCTACACCTTC.

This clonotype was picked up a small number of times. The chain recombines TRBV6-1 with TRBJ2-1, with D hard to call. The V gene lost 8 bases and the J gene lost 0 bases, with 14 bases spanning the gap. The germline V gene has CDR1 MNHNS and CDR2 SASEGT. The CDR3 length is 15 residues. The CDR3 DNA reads TGTGCCAGCGGTTATACGATGAGCTCCTACAATGAGCAGTTCTTC. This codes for CASGYTMSSYNEQFF.

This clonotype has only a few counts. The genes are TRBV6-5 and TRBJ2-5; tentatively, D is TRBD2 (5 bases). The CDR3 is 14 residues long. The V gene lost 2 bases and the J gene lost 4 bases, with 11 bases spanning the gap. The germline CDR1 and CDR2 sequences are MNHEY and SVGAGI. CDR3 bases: TGTGCCAGCAGTTACCTGTCTAGCAGAGAGACCCAGTACTTC. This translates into CASSYLSSRETQYF.

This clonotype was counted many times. In DNA form, the CDR3 reads TGTGCCAGCAGCTTAGCAGGGTCGAACCAAGAGACCCAGTACTTC. This sequence encodes CASSLAGSNQETQYF. This chain joins TRBV7-8 and TRBJ2-5; unclear D gene. The V gene lost 0 bases and the J gene lost 0 bases, with 8 bases spanning the gap. This CDR3 contains 15 residues. Germline V lookup: CDR1 SGHVS, CDR2 FQNEAQ.

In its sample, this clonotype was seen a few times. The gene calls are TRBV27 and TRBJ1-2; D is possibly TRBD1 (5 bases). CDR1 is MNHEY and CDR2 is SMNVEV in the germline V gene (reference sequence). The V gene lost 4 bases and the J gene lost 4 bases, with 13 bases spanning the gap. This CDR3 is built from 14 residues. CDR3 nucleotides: TGTGCCAGCAGTTCAATCGCCGGGGCCTATGGCTACACCTTC. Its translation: CASSSIAGAYGYTF.

CDR3 coding DNA: TGCGCCAGCAGCTTGGGTCGGGTTGTACAGACTGAAGCTTTCTTT. Translating gives CASSLGRVVQTEAFF. This chain connects TRBV5-1 to TRBJ1-1; unclear D gene. The CDR3 spans 15 residues. Trimming left V 0 bases short and J 5 bases short, with 14 bases between. Germline CDR1 is SGHRS and CDR2 is YFSETQ. Variable domain in full (rest from reference TRBV5-1 and TRBJ1-1): KAGVTQTPRYLIKTRGQQVTLSCSPISGHRSVSWYQQTPGQGLQFLFEYFSETQRNKGNFPGRFSGRQFSNSRSEMNVSTLELGDSALYLCASSLGRVVQTEAFFGQGTRLTVV.